This TCR beta chain was recovered during a study of T cell responses to AZD1222 COVID-19 vaccine. Study results and caveats: At study baseline, merely five or six AZD1222 recipients were seropositive. Most donors were white British and more were female, and clonal diversity was possibly underestimated.

The V end was cut by 8 bases, the J end by 0 bases, with 7 bases between. The V gene's germline CDR1 is KGHSH and CDR2 LQKENI. The CDR3 is 13 amino acids. This table comes from immunoSEQ multiplex PCR, and its TCRdb copy is limited to in-frame clones, with some not included. The sample shows some 140,000 clones, 86% of them seen only once. About this clone: No antigen is known for it.

V gene TRBV18 combines with J gene TRBJ2-2; D remains ambiguous. The clonotype comes from an adult in good health. Source: peripheral blood, taken on day 0 of MenACWY control vaccination. This CDR3 is CASGSANTGELFF. The CDR3 DNA sequence: TGTGCCAGCGGCTCTGCGAACACCGGGGAGCTGTTTTTT. Complete variable domain (other parts from reference TRBV18 and TRBJ2-2): NAGVMQNPRHLVRRRGQEARLRCSPMKGHSHVYWYRQLPEEGLKFMVYLQKENIIDESGMPKERFSAEFPKEGPSILRIQQVVRGDSAAYFCASGSANTGELFFGEGSRLTVL.